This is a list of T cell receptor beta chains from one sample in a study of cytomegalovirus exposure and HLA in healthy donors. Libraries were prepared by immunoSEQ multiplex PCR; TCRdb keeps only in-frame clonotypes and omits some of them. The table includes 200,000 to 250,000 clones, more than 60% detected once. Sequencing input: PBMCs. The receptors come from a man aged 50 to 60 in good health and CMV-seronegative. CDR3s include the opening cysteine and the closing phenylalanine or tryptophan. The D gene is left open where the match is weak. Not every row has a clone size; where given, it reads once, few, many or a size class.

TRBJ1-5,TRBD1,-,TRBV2,CASSGGTGGSRQPQHF,TGTGCCAGCAGTGGCGGGACAGGGGGTTCGCGCCAGCCCCAGCATTTT
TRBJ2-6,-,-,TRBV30,CAWGTPRAGWFSGANVLTF,TGTGCCTGGGGTACCCCCCGGGCAGGGTGGTTCTCTGGGGCCAACGTCCTGACTTTC
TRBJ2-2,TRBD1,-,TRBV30,CAWSRQGHTGELFF,TGTGCCTGGTCTCGACAGGGGCACACCGGGGAGCTGTTTTTT
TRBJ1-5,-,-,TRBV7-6,CASSLNKGQPQHF,TGTGCCAGCAGCTTAAACAAGGGGCAGCCCCAGCATTTT
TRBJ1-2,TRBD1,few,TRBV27,CASSLRDQGAVGYTF,TGTGCCAGCAGTTTACGAGACCAGGGGGCGGTTGGCTACACCTTC
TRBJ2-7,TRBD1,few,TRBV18,CASSPTFAGQGGGEQYF,TGTGCCAGCTCACCAACATTTGCCGGACAGGGGGGGGGCGAGCAGTACTTC
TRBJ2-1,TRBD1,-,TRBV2,CASNQGVGNEQFF,TGTGCCAGCAACCAGGGGGTGGGCAATGAGCAGTTCTTC
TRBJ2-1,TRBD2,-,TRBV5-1,CASSSPGLAGPAEQFF,TGCGCCAGCAGCTCCCCAGGACTAGCGGGACCTGCTGAGCAGTTCTTC
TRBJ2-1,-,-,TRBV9,CASSVSGTSKEQFF,TGTGCCAGCAGCGTATCTGGTACCAGTAAGGAGCAGTTCTTC
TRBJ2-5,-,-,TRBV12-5,CASGLSGRETQYF,TGTGCTAGTGGTTTAAGCGGCCGAGAGACCCAGTACTTC
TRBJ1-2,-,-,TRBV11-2,CASSLEGASRYTF,TGTGCCAGCAGCTTAGAGGGCGCGAGCAGATACACCTTC
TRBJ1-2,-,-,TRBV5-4,CASSLDGLGYGYTF,TGTGCCAGCAGCTTGGACGGGTTGGGTTATGGCTACACCTTC
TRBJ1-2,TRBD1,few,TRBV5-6,CASSPDRGHGYTF,TGTGCCAGCAGCCCCGACAGGGGGCATGGCTACACCTTC
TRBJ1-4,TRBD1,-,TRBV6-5,CASSRGTGEKLFF,TGTGCCAGCAGCCGTGGGACAGGGGAAAAACTGTTTTTT
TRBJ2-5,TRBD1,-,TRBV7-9,CASSLGTGQIGTQYF,TGTGCCAGCAGCTTAGGGACAGGCCAAATAGGGACCCAGTACTTC
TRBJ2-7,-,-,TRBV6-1,CASSENRGNTYEQYF,TGTGCCAGCAGTGAGAATCGGGGAAATACCTACGAGCAGTACTTC
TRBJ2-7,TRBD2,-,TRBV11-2,CASSRAASGSREQYF,TGTGCCAGCAGCCGGGCGGCTAGCGGGAGTAGGGAGCAGTACTTC
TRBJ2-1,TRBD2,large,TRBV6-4,CASSDQTSGSYNEQFF,TGTGCCAGCAGTGACCAGACTAGCGGGAGCTACAATGAGCAGTTCTTC
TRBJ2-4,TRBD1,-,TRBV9,CASSETGNLAKNIQYF,TGTGCCAGCAGCGAGACAGGGAACTTAGCCAAAAACATTCAGTACTTC
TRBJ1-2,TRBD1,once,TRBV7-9,CASSLTGTGKGYTF,TGTGCCAGCAGCTTGACCGGGACAGGGAAGGGCTACACCTTC
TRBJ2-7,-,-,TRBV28,CASSLRRGPYEQYF,TGTGCCAGCAGTTTACGGAGAGGGCCCTACGAGCAGTACTTC
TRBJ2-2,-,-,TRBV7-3,CASSLEGQNTGELFF,TGTGCCAGCAGCCTAGAGGGACAGAACACCGGGGAGCTGTTTTTT
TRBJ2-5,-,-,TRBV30,CAWATRRETQYF,TGTGCCTGGGCCACTAGGAGAGAGACCCAGTACTTC
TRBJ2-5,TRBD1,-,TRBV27,CASSLEPGQGKTQYF,TGTGCCAGCAGTTTGGAGCCGGGACAGGGAAAGACCCAGTACTTC
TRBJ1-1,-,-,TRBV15,CATSGAGQSGTEAFF,TGTGCCACCAGCGGGGCCGGACAGAGCGGCACTGAAGCTTTCTTT
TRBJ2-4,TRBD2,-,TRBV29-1,CSVVSGRALNNIQYF,TGCAGCGTGGTTAGCGGGAGGGCCTTAAACAACATTCAGTACTTC